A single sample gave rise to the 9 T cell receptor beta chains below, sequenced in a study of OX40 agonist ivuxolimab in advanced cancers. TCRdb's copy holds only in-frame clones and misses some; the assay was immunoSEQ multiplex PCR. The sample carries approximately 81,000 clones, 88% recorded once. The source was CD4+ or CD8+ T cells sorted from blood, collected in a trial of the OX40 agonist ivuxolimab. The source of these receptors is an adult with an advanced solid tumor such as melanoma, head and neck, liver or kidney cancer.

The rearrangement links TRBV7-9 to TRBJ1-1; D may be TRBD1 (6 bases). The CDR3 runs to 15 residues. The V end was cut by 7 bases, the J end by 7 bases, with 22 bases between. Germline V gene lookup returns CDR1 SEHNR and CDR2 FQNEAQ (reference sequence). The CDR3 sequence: CASKPGAQWGYEAFF. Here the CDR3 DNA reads TGTGCCAGCAAGCCAGGGGCCCAATGGGGCTATGAAGCTTTCTTT.

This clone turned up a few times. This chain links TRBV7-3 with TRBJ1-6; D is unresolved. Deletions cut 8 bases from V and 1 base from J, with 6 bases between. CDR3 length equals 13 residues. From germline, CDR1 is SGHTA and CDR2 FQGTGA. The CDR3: CASAESYNSPLHF. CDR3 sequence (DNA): TGTGCCAGCGCGGAGTCCTATAATTCACCCCTCCACTTT. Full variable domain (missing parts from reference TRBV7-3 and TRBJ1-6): GAGVSQTPSNKVTEKGKYVELRCDPISGHTALYWYRQSLGQGPEFLIYFQGTGAADDSGLPNDRFFAVRPEGSVSTLKIQRTERGDSAVYLCASAESYNSPLHFGNGTRLTVT.

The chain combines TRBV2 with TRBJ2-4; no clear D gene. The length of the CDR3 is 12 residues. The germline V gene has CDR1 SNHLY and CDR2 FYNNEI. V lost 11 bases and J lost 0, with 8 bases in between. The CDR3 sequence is CASGLAKNIQYF. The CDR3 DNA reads TGTGCCTCCGGATTAGCCAAAAACATTCAGTACTTC. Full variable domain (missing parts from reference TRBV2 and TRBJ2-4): EPEVTQTPSHQVTQMGQEVILRCVPISNHLYFYWYRQILGQKVEFLVSFYNNEISEKSEIFDDQFSVERPDGSNFTLKIRSTKLEDSAMYFCASGLAKNIQYFGAGTRLSVL.

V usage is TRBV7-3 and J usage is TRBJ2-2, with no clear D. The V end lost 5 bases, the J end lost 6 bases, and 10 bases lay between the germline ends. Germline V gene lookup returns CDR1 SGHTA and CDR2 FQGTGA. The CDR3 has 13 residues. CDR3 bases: TGTGCCAGCAGCATTCTGACATCCGGGGAGCTGTTTTTT. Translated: CASSILTSGELFF.

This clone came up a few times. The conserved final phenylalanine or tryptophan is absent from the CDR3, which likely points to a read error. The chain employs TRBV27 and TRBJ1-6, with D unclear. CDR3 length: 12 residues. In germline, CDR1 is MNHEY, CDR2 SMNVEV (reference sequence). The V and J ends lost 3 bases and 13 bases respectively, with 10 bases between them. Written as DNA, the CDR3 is TGTGCCAGCAGTTTCCTCCGAGGTCCCCTCCACCTT. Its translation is CASSFLRGPLHL.

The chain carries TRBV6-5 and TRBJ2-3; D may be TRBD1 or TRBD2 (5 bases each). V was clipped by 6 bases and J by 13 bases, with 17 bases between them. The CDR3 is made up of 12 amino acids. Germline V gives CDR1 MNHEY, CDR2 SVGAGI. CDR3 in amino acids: CASSTDQGREYF. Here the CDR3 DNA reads TGTGCCAGCAGCACGGACCAGGGACGGGAGTATTTT.

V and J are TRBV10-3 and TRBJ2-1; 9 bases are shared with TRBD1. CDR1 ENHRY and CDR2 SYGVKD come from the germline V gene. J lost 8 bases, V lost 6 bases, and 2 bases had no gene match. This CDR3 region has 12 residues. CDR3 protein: CAIRGQGDEQFF. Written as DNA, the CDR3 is TGTGCCATCAGGGGACAGGGCGATGAGCAGTTCTTC.

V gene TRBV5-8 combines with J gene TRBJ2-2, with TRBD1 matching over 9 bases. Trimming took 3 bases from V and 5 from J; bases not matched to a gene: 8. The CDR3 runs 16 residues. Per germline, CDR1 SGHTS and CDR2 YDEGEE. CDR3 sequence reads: CASSSRDRVQTGELFF. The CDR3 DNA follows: TGTGCCAGCAGCTCCCGGGACAGGGTTCAAACCGGGGAGCTGTTTTTT.

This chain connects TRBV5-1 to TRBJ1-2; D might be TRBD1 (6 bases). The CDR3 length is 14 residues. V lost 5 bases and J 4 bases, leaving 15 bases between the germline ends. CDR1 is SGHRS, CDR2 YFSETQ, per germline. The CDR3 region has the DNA TGCGCCAGCAGTGAGGGGGGCCGAAGCTATGGCTACACCTTC. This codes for CASSEGGRSYGYTF.